This entry concerns a single T cell receptor beta chain. The antigen is not known. Clones were sequenced by immunoSEQ multiplex PCR, and TCRdb holds only the in-frame ones, with some missing. The table records tens of thousands of clones, about 91% of them present only once. V lost 1 base to trimming and J lost 8 bases; unmatched junction nucleotides: 5. Per germline, CDR1 SSHAT and CDR2 FNYEAQ (reference sequence). CDR3 length: 14 amino acids. These data originate in a study of OX40 agonist ivuxolimab in advanced cancers. On the study more broadly: Each dose-escalation patient presented with hepatocellular carcinoma, melanoma, renal cell or head and neck cancer. Of the participants, around 39% had some prior anti-PD-1, anti-PD-L1 or anti-CTLA-4 therapy, which was allowed. General study results and limits: Normalized T-cell clonal expansion was also low in some nonresponders. Still undetermined is the antigen specificity of the expanded peripheral T cells.

The chain carries TRBV7-7 and TRBJ2-3; TRBD1 agrees at 8 bases. The sequencing used CD4+ or CD8+ T cells sorted from blood, collected in a trial of the OX40 agonist ivuxolimab. The receptor's source is an adult with an advanced solid tumor such as melanoma, head and neck, liver or kidney cancer. This chain's CDR3 is CASSLGQGSPTQYF. As DNA, the CDR3 is TGTGCCAGCAGCTTAGGACAGGGGTCCCCTACGCAGTATTTT.